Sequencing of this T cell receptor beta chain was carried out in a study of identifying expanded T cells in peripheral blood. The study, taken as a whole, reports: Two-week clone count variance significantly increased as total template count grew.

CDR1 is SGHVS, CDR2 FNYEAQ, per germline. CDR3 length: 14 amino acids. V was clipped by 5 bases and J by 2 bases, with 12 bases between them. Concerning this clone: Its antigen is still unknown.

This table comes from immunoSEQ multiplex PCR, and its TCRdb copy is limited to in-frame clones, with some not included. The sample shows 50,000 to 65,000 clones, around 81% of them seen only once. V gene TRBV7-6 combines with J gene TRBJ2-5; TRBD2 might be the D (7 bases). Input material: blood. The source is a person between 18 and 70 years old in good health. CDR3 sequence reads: CASSTRGAQETQYF. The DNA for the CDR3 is TGTGCCAGCAGCACCCGGGGGGCTCAAGAGACCCAGTACTTC. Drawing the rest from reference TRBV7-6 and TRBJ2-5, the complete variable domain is GAGVSQSPRYKVTKRGQDVALRCDPISGHVSLYWYRQALGQGPEFLTYFNYEAQQDKSGLPNDRFSAERPEGSISTLTIQRTEQRDSAMYRCASSTRGAQETQYFGPGTRLLVL.